This is a list of T cell receptor beta chains from one sample in a study of sequential checkpoint blockade in melanoma. Profiled with immunoSEQ multiplex PCR; TCRdb holds only in-frame clones, not every one. Here the sample spans 5,000 to 6,000 clones, approximately 20% being singletons. The sample was tumor tissue (inferred from file names), taken from a patient given nivolumab and ipilimumab in sequence. The source is a human donor with melanoma. Both conserved end residues are part of each CDR3.

TRBV10-2	TRBJ2-2	CASKERGSGELFF
TRBV6-8	TRBJ2-7	CAISGTGGYEQYF
TRBV28	TRBJ2-7	CASSLPGIAYEQYF
TRBV14	TRBJ2-7	CASSQVAWLEQYF
TRBV5-1	TRBJ2-3	CASSLGDRERDTQYF
TRBV19	TRBJ1-1	CASSIQGFDTEAFF
TRBV9	TRBJ2-7	CASAREGPYEQYF
TRBV4-1	TRBJ2-7	CASSQVTPGPYEQYF
TRBV7-4	TRBJ2-7	CASSLDEYYEQYF
TRBV6-8	TRBJ1-2	CASSEGQGADYGYTF
TRBV7-7	TRBJ2-5	CASSLTPQGYQETQYF
TRBV19	TRBJ2-2	CASSIRIGELFF
TRBV18	TRBJ2-1	CASSPQPEIYNEQFF
TRBV29-1	TRBJ2-1	CSVPWGVIHEQFF
TRBV10-3	TRBJ1-2	CAISESDPLGYTF
TRBV19	TRBJ1-2	CASSIDSAGGRGYTF
TRBV6-8	TRBJ2-7	CASSHLGGGGPSYEQYF
TRBV6-8	TRBJ1-4	CASSRPGWSNEKLFF
TRBV28	TRBJ2-6	CASRREGISGANVLTF
TRBV5-1	TRBJ2-7	CASSLRQGNDEQYF
TRBV15	TRBJ2-3	CATSRDEHTDTQYF
TRBV5-1	TRBJ1-4	CASSFTGYYEKLFF
TRBV15	TRBJ2-3	CATSRGARGPDTQYF
TRBV11-3	TRBJ2-4	CASSFGASENIQYF
TRBV28	TRBJ2-1	CASRPGTSAYSYNEQFF
TRBV19	TRBJ2-7	CASSRSPAVGEQYF
TRBV9	TRBJ1-5	CASSIIMGLSNQPQHF
TRBV5-1	TRBJ1-5	CASSLGTGANQPQHF
TRBV11-3	TRBJ2-2	CASSPRAGPGELFF
TRBV28	TRBJ1-1	CASSFPGEGDTEAFF
TRBV9	TRBJ2-2	CASSAPLAGGKNTGELFF
TRBV11-3	TRBJ1-4	CASSLPGTGNEKLFF
TRBV9	TRBJ2-3	CASSFGGQATDTQYF
TRBV11-3	TRBJ2-3	CASSSPSSTDTQYF
TRBV28	TRBJ2-5	CASSFRSAAKVTQYF
TRBV9	TRBJ2-1	CASSVGAGGAGNEQFF
TRBV19	TRBJ2-5	CASNHGGPSQETQYF
TRBV11-3	TRBJ2-7	CASSPGHGLPDSYEQYF
TRBV28	TRBJ2-5	CASTPPRGTQYF
TRBV6-8	TRBJ2-1	CASSEGRVNEQFF
TRBV19	TRBJ2-3	CASSIAGGSTDTQYF
TRBV5-1	TRBJ1-1	CASSWGTGALGTEAFF
TRBV28	TRBJ2-2	CASSTGGRDTGELFF
TRBV28	TRBJ2-4	CASKGRQKNIQYF
TRBV28	TRBJ2-5	CASSQSRETQYF
TRBV28	TRBJ2-5	CASSSSGRSGKTQYF
TRBV11-3	TRBJ1-2	CASSLEVWTTNYGYTF